Here is one T cell receptor beta chain with its context. Antigen unknown. The data derive from a study of cytomegalovirus exposure and HLA in healthy donors. Study as a whole: Counted in an early data release were roughly 87 million unique TCRs from HLA-typed donors. Regarding the study as a whole: Associated with HLA alleles at 0.05 false discovery rate in a later analysis were about 17,000 TCR beta sequences.

The PCR used 60 Vbeta and 13 Jbeta primers. Sequencing was performed with immunoSEQ multiplex PCR; in TCRdb, only in-frame clones are kept and a portion is missing. The repertoire consists of around 210,000 clones, with over 75% occurring once and the leading ten covering about 0.5%. The germline V and J ends were trimmed by 4 bases and 2 bases, with 15 bases remaining between them. The CDR3 contains 17 residues. The germline V gene encodes CDR1 MRHNA and CDR2 SNTAGT. The donors gave bone marrow, and they were healthy. Though nominally healthy at sampling, donors likely had unrecorded immune exposures.

The rearrangement joins TRBV6-4 to TRBJ2-6; D might be TRBD2 (6 bases). The material sequenced was PBMCs. This TCR was recovered from a boy aged 5-17 years in good health and CMV-seronegative. CDR3 residues: CASSGGDASAGANVLTF. For the CDR3, the DNA is TGTGCCAGCAGTGGGGGGGATGCTAGCGCTGGGGCCAACGTCCTGACTTTC.